Sequencing of this T cell receptor beta chain was carried out in a study of Ad26.COV2.S vaccination and SARS-CoV-2 variants. Treatment indicated: about 20 received Ad26.COV2.S at low or high dose, single or two shots; 5 received placebo; per-sample allocation not given. Sampling took place 63 days after the first vaccine or placebo injection. This clone has more than one count but fewer than ten. There are 15 residues in the CDR3. V lost 1 base and J 0 bases, leaving 9 bases between the germline ends. Looked up from germline, CDR1 is SEHNR and CDR2 is FQNEAQ (reference sequence). The repertoire was sequenced with immunoSEQ multiplex PCR; TCRdb's copy has only in-frame clones and lacks some. The sample includes around 450,000 clones, 80% to 90% of them seen just once.

This TCR was sampled from a person between 18 and 65 years old who received the Ad26.COV2.S COVID-19 vaccine or a placebo. This chain links TRBV7-9 with TRBJ2-5, with D possibly matching TRBD2 (5 bases). Here the sequenced sample was peripheral blood, taken in a trial of Ad26.COV2.S vaccine versus placebo. CDR3 region: CASSLVYGDQETQYF. The DNA for the CDR3 is TGTGCCAGCAGCTTAGTATACGGGGACCAAGAGACCCAGTACTTC.